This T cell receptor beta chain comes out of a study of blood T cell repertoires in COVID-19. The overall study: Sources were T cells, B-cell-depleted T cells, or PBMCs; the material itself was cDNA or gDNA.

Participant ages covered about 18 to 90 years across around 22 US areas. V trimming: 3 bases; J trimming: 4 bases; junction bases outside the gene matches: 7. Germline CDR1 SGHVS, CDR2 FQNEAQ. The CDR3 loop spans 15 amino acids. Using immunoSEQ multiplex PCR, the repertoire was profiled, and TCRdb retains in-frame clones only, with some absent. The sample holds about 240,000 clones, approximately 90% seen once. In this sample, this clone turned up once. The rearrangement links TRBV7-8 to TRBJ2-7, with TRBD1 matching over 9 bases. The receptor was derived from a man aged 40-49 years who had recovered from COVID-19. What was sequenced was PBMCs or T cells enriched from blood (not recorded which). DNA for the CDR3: TGTGCCAGCAGCTTTAACACAGGGGGCCCGTACGAGCAGTACTTC. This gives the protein CASSFNTGGPYEQYF.